The clone carrying this TCR beta chain was counted only a few times. One junction end disagrees with the germline gene, perhaps due to a read error. This specimen belongs to a study of untreated major depressive disorder. CDR3 length equals 11 residues. Germline CDR1 and CDR2: SSHAT and FNYEAQ (reference sequence). Every participant had European ancestry. Excluded: major illness, comorbidity, regular medication, drug use, over 100 g alcohol weekly. Repertoires were generated with immunoSEQ multiplex PCR, while TCRdb's copy carries only in-frame clones and drops some. This table holds some 20,000 clones, more than 70% found once.

The sequence was collected from a woman in her 30s in good health. Sequences were obtained from CD4+ T cells from PBMCs. The genes are TRBV7-7 and TRBJ1-2, with D maybe TRBD1 (5 bases). CDR3 DNA sequence: TGTGCTAGCAGCTTGGGGGGTGTCTACACCTTC. Protein: CASSLGGVYTF.